This T cell receptor beta chain was recorded in a study of T cells in Graves' hyperthyroidism and ophthalmopathy. The CDR3 length is 12 residues. Trimming pared 7 bases from V and 8 bases from J, leaving 12 bases between. The germline V gene has CDR1 WSHSY and CDR2 SAAADI. With a duration under 2 months, the hyperthyroidism was newly diagnosed in patients aged 18 to 65. This clonotype was observed a few times. RNA transcripts yielded amplified TCR beta CDR3 regions. HTBI primers drove first-round RT-PCR of the TCR CDR3. TCRdb re-called the multiplex PCR reads with MiXCR, one entry per CDR3 protein. Among 500,000 to 750,000 distinct CDR3 sequences listed, 15% to 18% were seen once.

The chain joins TRBV10-2 to TRBJ2-1; D is unclear. Sequences were obtained from blood. This sequence was found in a woman aged 25 to 39 with Graves' hyperthyroidism. CDR3 coding DNA: TGCGCCAGCAAGGTCTCCGCGTATGAGCAGTTCTTC. It yields the protein CASKVSAYEQFF.